The 27 T cell receptor beta chains below were found in one sample sequenced in a study of T cell responses to AZD1222 COVID-19 vaccine. TCRdb's table, derived via immunoSEQ multiplex PCR, lists solely in-frame clones and lacks some. The sample's table shows around 150,000 clones. Sequenced material: peripheral blood. The receptors shown here come from an adult in good health.

The chain has TRBV7-3 and TRBJ1-2, with D tentatively TRBD1 (6 bases). Trimming left V 4 bases short and J 2 bases short, with 14 bases between. CDR1 is SGHTA and CDR2 is FQGTGA in the germline V gene. The CDR3 has 15 residues. The CDR3 DNA sequence: TGTGCCAGCAGCTCACAGGGAGGGCTAAACTATGGCTACACCTTC. This sequence encodes CASSSQGGLNYGYTF. Combining the CDR3 with reference TRBV7-3 and TRBJ1-2 gives the whole variable domain GAGVSQTPSNKVTEKGKYVELRCDPISGHTALYWYRQSLGQGPEFLIYFQGTGAADDSGLPNDRFFAVRPEGSVSTLKIQRTERGDSAVYLCASSSQGGLNYGYTFGSGTRLTVV.

The chain joins TRBV28 to TRBJ1-2; D perhaps matches TRBD1 (6 bases). Germline V gives CDR1 MDHEN, CDR2 SYDVKM. This CDR3 has 13 amino acids. The germline V and J ends were trimmed by 7 bases and 5 bases, with 14 bases remaining between them. DNA for the CDR3: TGTGCCAGCAATAGGGGGACAAAGTATGGCTACACCTTC. Protein product: CASNRGTKYGYTF.

The CDR3 coding sequence is TGTGCCAGCAGCTCGGGACAGGGGGAAGGCACTGAAGCTTTCTTT. The encoded protein is CASSSGQGEGTEAFF. This chain uses TRBV7-6 with TRBJ1-1; 11 bases map to TRBD1. The junction had 5 bases not matched to a gene; V was cut back by 4 bases and J by 4 bases. The CDR3 runs to 15 residues. CDR1 SGHVS and CDR2 FNYEAQ come from the germline V gene.

The J gene is TRBJ1-2, the V gene TRBV10-3, with 8 bases identical to TRBD1. The V gene end was trimmed by 6 bases and the J gene end by 6 bases; junction bases not matched to a gene: 3. CDR1 and CDR2 (germline): ENHRY, SYGVKD. CDR3 length equals 12 residues. The CDR3 region is CAISQTGDGYTF. For the CDR3, the DNA is TGTGCCATCAGCCAGACAGGGGATGGCTACACCTTC.

This rearrangement joins TRBV19 to TRBJ1-5; 9 bases are shared with TRBD1. The CDR3 contains 17 residues. Germline loops: CDR1 LNHDA, CDR2 SQIVND (reference sequence). The V gene end was trimmed by 6 bases and the J gene end by 0 bases; junction bases not matched to a gene: 9. The CDR3, as DNA: TGTGCCAGTAGAGGGGACAGGGCTGTATATAGCAATCAGCCCCAGCATTTT. Translation: CASRGDRAVYSNQPQHF. Full variable domain (remainder filled in from reference TRBV19 and TRBJ1-5): DGGITQSPKYLFRKEGQNVTLSCEQNLNHDAMYWYRQDPGQGLRLIYYSQIVNDFQKGDIAEGYSVSREKKESFPLTVTSAQKNPTAFYLCASRGDRAVYSNQPQHFGDGTRLSIL.

V is TRBV5-4 and J is TRBJ1-2; TRBD1 matches at 7 bases. V lost 1 base and J lost 6; bases outside the gene matches: 3. Germline-derived CDR1 and CDR2 are SGHNT and YYREEE (reference sequence). The CDR3 covers 13 residues. The CDR3 sequence: CASSLYQGDGYTF. In DNA form, the CDR3 reads TGTGCCAGCAGCTTGTATCAGGGGGATGGCTACACCTTC.

This chain links TRBV19 with TRBJ1-1; D may be TRBD1 (6 bases). Germline lookup yields CDR1 LNHDA and CDR2 SQIVND (reference sequence). CDR3 length equals 16 residues. The germline V and J ends were trimmed by 1 base and 5 bases, with 17 bases remaining between them. As DNA, the CDR3 is TGTGCCAGTAGTATAGTGCCAGGGAAGGGGGAGACTGAAGCTTTCTTT. Protein sequence: CASSIVPGKGETEAFF.

DNA for the CDR3: TGCGCCAGCAGCTTCGGGACAGGGTCCCATCAGCCCCAGCATTTT. Amino acid sequence: CASSFGTGSHQPQHF. V is TRBV5-1 and J is TRBJ1-5, with 9 bases matching TRBD1. The CDR3 is made up of 15 amino acids. Germline CDR1 is SGHRS and CDR2 is YFSETQ. The V segment lost 2 bases and the J segment 5 bases; nucleotides outside the gene matches: 5. Looking up the rest from reference TRBV5-1 and TRBJ1-5 gives the full variable domain: KAGVTQTPRYLIKTRGQQVTLSCSPISGHRSVSWYQQTPGQGLQFLFEYFSETQRNKGNFPGRFSGRQFSNSRSEMNVSTLELGDSALYLCASSFGTGSHQPQHFGDGTRLSIL.

V gene TRBV6-1 combines with J gene TRBJ1-2; 7 nucleotides align to TRBD1. The V segment lost 5 bases and the J segment 3 bases; nucleotides outside the gene matches: 3. Germline-derived CDR1 and CDR2 are MNHNS and SASEGT. This CDR3 is 13 amino acids long. This CDR3 reads CASSPTGDYGYTF. The CDR3 DNA is TGTGCCAGCAGTCCTACAGGGGACTATGGCTACACCTTC.

This sequence joins TRBV19 and TRBJ1-5; 8 bases fit TRBD1. The V gene's germline CDR1 is LNHDA and CDR2 SQIVND (reference sequence). CDR3 length: 16 residues. The V gene end was trimmed by 7 bases and the J gene end by 5 bases; junction bases not matched to a gene: 13. For the CDR3, the DNA is TGTGCCAGTATTAGCACCGGCGGACAGGGTCATCAGCCCCAGCATTTT. Protein product: CASISTGGQGHQPQHF.

The chain recombines TRBV6-5 with TRBJ2-7, with 7 positions matching TRBD1. From germline, CDR1 is MNHEY and CDR2 SVGAGI. The CDR3 extends over 14 amino acids. V lost 7 bases, J lost 1 base, and 7 bases stayed unmatched. The CDR3 loop is CASKNRQGSYEQYF. CDR3 nucleotides: TGTGCCAGCAAAAATAGACAGGGATCCTACGAGCAGTACTTC.

This chain joins TRBV5-1 and TRBJ1-5; D not certain. The V and J ends lost 2 bases and 0 bases respectively, with 6 bases between them. The CDR3 has 14 amino acids. From germline, CDR1 is SGHRS and CDR2 YFSETQ. DNA for the CDR3: TGCGCCAGCAGCTTTGATAATAGCAATCAGCCCCAGCATTTT. Its protein product is CASSFDNSNQPQHF.

This rearrangement joins TRBV9 to TRBJ2-2; 7 bases agree with TRBD2. The CDR3 loop spans 16 amino acids. With V trimmed by 0 bases and J by 5 bases, 7 bases remained unmatched. Germline V CDR1 and CDR2: SGDLS, YYNGEE. The CDR3: CASSVDPSGRTGELFF. The CDR3 region has the DNA TGTGCCAGCAGCGTAGACCCTAGCGGTAGGACCGGGGAGCTGTTTTTT. Together with reference TRBV9 and TRBJ2-2, the CDR3 gives the full variable domain: DSGVTQTPKHLITATGQRVTLRCSPRSGDLSVYWYQQSLDQGLQFLIQYYNGEERAKGNILERFSAQQFPDLHSELNLSSLELGDSALYFCASSVDPSGRTGELFFGEGSRLTVL.

This sequence joins TRBV27 and TRBJ1-1, with D tentatively TRBD1 (6 bases). From germline, CDR1 is MNHEY and CDR2 SMNVEV (reference sequence). Between the trimmed V and J ends, which lost 1 base and 1 base, there was a span of 13 bases. CDR3 length equals 16 residues. The CDR3 protein is CASSLWVGHGNTEAFF. The CDR3 nucleotides read TGTGCCAGCAGTTTATGGGTGGGACACGGGAACACTGAAGCTTTCTTT.

The chain combines TRBV15 with TRBJ1-6; no definite D call. This CDR3 is built from 16 residues. The germline V and J ends were trimmed by 1 base and 8 bases, with 15 bases remaining between them. Germline CDR1 and CDR2: LNHNV and YYDKDF (reference sequence). CDR3 sequence: CATSRVMWSSDSPLHF. In DNA form, the CDR3 reads TGTGCCACCAGCAGAGTTATGTGGTCGTCAGATTCACCCCTCCACTTT.

The chain links TRBV11-3 to TRBJ1-4, with 7 bases fitting TRBD1. Trimming at V came to 5 bases and at J to 8 bases, leaving 8 bases not matched to a gene. Germline V CDR1 and CDR2: SGHNT, YENEEA. This CDR3 comprises 14 residues. Here the CDR3 reads CASSRRGQGEKLFF. In DNA, the CDR3 is TGTGCCAGCAGCCGGAGGGGGCAAGGGGAAAAACTGTTTTTT.

The genes are TRBV25-1 and TRBJ1-4, with a weak D call TRBD1 (5 bases). CDR1 is MGHDK, CDR2 SYGVNS, per germline. This CDR3 is 13 amino acids long. V lost 7 bases and J 5 bases, leaving 11 bases between the germline ends. Written as DNA, the CDR3 is TGTGCCAGCACAGACAGTCCAAATGAAAAACTGTTTTTT. Translating gives CASTDSPNEKLFF.

V and J are TRBV7-3 and TRBJ2-6; possibly TRBD1 or TRBD2 for D (5 bases each). Germline CDR1 and CDR2: SGHTA and FQGTGA. The CDR3 is 16 amino acids. V was clipped by 3 bases and J by 0 bases, with 9 bases between them. This CDR3 reads CASSFVGTSGANVLTF. CDR3 coding DNA: TGTGCCAGCAGCTTCGTGGGGACCTCTGGGGCCAACGTCCTGACTTTC. Full variable domain (outside the CDR3, taken from reference TRBV7-3 and TRBJ2-6): GAGVSQTPSNKVTEKGKYVELRCDPISGHTALYWYRQSLGQGPEFLIYFQGTGAADDSGLPNDRFFAVRPEGSVSTLKIQRTERGDSAVYLCASSFVGTSGANVLTFGAGSRLTVL.

The chain has TRBV5-1 and TRBJ2-7, with 9 bases lining up with TRBD1. CDR3 length equals 14 residues. The V gene end was trimmed by 4 bases and the J gene end by 5 bases; junction bases not matched to a gene: 7. Germline V lookup: CDR1 SGHRS, CDR2 YFSETQ. The CDR3 nucleotides are TGCGCCAGCAGCACGACACAGGGGGCCCACGAGCAGTACTTC. Encoded protein: CASSTTQGAHEQYF.

V is TRBV6-5 and J is TRBJ1-2, with a tentative D call TRBD1 (6 bases). CDR1 and CDR2 (germline): MNHEY, SVGAGI. CDR3 length: 16 residues. The germline V and J ends were trimmed by 3 bases and 5 bases, with 19 bases remaining between them. The CDR3 loop is CASSYRRAGGYYGYTF. The CDR3, as DNA: TGTGCCAGCAGTTATAGGCGAGCGGGGGGCTATTATGGCTACACCTTC.

The genes are TRBV19 and TRBJ1-6; no definite D call. V dropped 5 bases and J dropped 0 bases, with 8 bases sitting between them. The germline V gene has CDR1 LNHDA and CDR2 SQIVND (reference sequence). The CDR3 loop spans 15 amino acids. CDR3 DNA sequence: TGTGCCAGTAGTTCGGGGAGCTCCTATAATTCACCCCTCCACTTT. It codes for CASSSGSSYNSPLHF.

V gene TRBV4-1 combines with J gene TRBJ1-1; 12 bases map to TRBD1. This CDR3 comprises 16 residues. Per germline, CDR1 MGHRA and CDR2 YSYEKL. V shed 3 bases, J shed 3 bases, and the junction held 5 bases outside the gene matches. CDR3 sequence: CASSQGQGAEDTEAFF. The DNA for the CDR3 is TGCGCCAGCAGCCAGGGACAGGGGGCGGAGGACACTGAAGCTTTCTTT.

The gene calls are TRBV18 and TRBJ2-7; 8 nucleotides match TRBD1. This CDR3 comprises 14 residues. With V trimmed by 4 bases and J by 0 bases, 2 bases remained unmatched. The germline V gene encodes CDR1 KGHSH and CDR2 LQKENI. CDR3 nucleotides: TGTGCCAGCTCACAGGGGACAGGCTCCTACGAGCAGTACTTC. Amino acid sequence: CASSQGTGSYEQYF.

The rearrangement joins TRBV6-5 to TRBJ2-7; 9 bases map to TRBD1. This CDR3 has 15 residues. Germline assignment: CDR1 MNHEY and CDR2 SVGAGI. The V gene end was trimmed by 6 bases and the J gene end by 5 bases; junction bases not matched to a gene: 11. CDR3 residues: CASRALGQGSDEQYF. The CDR3 nucleotides read TGTGCCAGCAGAGCCCTTGGACAGGGGTCCGACGAGCAGTACTTC.

The J gene is TRBJ1-6, the V gene TRBV6-6, with D possibly being TRBD1 (5 bases). V was pared by 2 bases and J by 7 bases, with 12 bases between. There are 15 residues in the CDR3. Germline CDR1 reads MNHNY; CDR2 reads SVGAGI (reference sequence). CDR3 DNA: TGTGCCAGCAGTTACCCCCGCGAGGGGAATTCACCCCTCCACTTT. Translating it yields CASSYPREGNSPLHF.

The CDR3 loop reads CATSREAKETQYF. The CDR3 DNA is TGTGCCACCAGCAGAGAAGCAAAAGAGACCCAGTACTTC. This sequence joins TRBV15 and TRBJ2-5; D is uncertain. The CDR3 is 13 residues long. The V and J ends lost 0 bases and 3 bases respectively, with 5 bases between them. The germline CDR1 and CDR2 sequences are LNHNV and YYDKDF (reference sequence).

The chain carries TRBV9 and TRBJ1-2, with D possibly being TRBD1 (5 bases). Germline loops: CDR1 SGDLS, CDR2 YYNGEE. V lost 4 bases to trimming and J lost 0 bases, with 7 bases between them. The CDR3 loop spans 13 amino acids. The CDR3 spells CASSLTANYGYTF. As DNA, the CDR3 is TGTGCCAGCAGCCTGACAGCTAACTATGGCTACACCTTC.